The 26 T cell receptor beta chains reported below all come from one sample, sequenced in a study of T cells in Graves' hyperthyroidism and ophthalmopathy. Amplification yielded TCR beta CDR3 regions, with RNA transcripts as the source. When the TCR CDR3 underwent first-round RT-PCR, the HTBI primer set was used. TCRdb reprocessed the multiplex PCR reads with MiXCR, giving one entry per CDR3 protein. Of about 250,000 distinct CDR3 sequences listed, approximately 23% are singletons. The specimen sequenced was blood. The receptors were sampled from a woman aged 35 to 49 with Graves' ophthalmopathy.

This chain links TRBV19 with TRBJ1-5, with a tentative D call TRBD1 (5 bases). This CDR3 is 16 amino acids long. Trimming took off 4 bases at V and 2 bases at J, with 15 bases between the two ends. Per the germline V gene, CDR1 is LNHDA and CDR2 is SQIVND (reference sequence). In nucleotides, the CDR3 is TGTGCCAGTAGTACCCGACGGAGAGGGGGCAATCAGCCCCAGCATTTT. This encodes CASSTRRRGGNQPQHF.

This clonotype was seen ten or more times. V usage is TRBV27 and J usage is TRBJ1-2, with 7 positions matching TRBD1. J was trimmed by 2 bases and V by 0 bases; bases with no gene match: 3. The CDR3 consists of 15 residues. Germline-derived CDR1 and CDR2 are MNHEY and SMNVEV (reference sequence). DNA of the CDR3: TGTGCCAGCAGTTTATCGTACAGGGGAAACTATGGCTACACCTTC. Translated, it gives CASSLSYRGNYGYTF.

The genes are TRBV6-1 and TRBJ1-1; TRBD1 agrees at 8 bases. V lost 5 bases to trimming and J lost 2 bases; unmatched junction nucleotides: 4. Germline V gene data show CDR1 as MNHNS and CDR2 as SASEGT. The length of the CDR3 is 14 residues. The CDR3, as DNA: TGTGCCAGCAGTCGGGACAGGTCCAACACTGAAGCTTTCTTT. It yields the protein CASSRDRSNTEAFF.

This clonotype was picked up many times. The rearrangement joins TRBV15 to TRBJ2-7; D gene uncertain. Trimming cost V 3 bases and J 5 bases, with 14 bases left between them. CDR1 is LNHNV and CDR2 is YYDKDF in the germline V gene (reference sequence). CDR3 length equals 14 residues. CDR3 amino acids: CATSSRTGVDEQYF. CDR3 bases: TGTGCCACCAGCAGCCGGACGGGCGTCGACGAGCAGTACTTC.

This clonotype has a handful of counts. One base away lies a much larger clone, so this may be a sequencing read error. This CDR3 is missing its conserved last phenylalanine or tryptophan, likely due to a read error. The genes are TRBV2 and TRBJ1-5, with 7 positions matching TRBD1. From germline, CDR1 is SNHLY and CDR2 FYNNEI. The CDR3 consists of 13 residues. Trimming at V came to 5 bases and at J to 2 bases, leaving 0 bases not matched to a gene. CDR3 bases: TGTGCCAGCAGTACAGGGGGCAATCAGCCCCAGCATCTT. This translates into CASSTGGNQPQHL.

This chain joins TRBV6-2 or TRBV6-3 and TRBJ1-1; a weak D match, TRBD1 (5 bases). V was cut by 2 bases and J by 4 bases, with 8 bases left in between. The CDR3 loop spans 13 amino acids. Germline lookup yields CDR1 MNHEY and CDR2 SVGEGT. CDR3 bases: TGTGCCAGCAGTTACGGGGGAAGCACTGAAGCTTTCTTT. It encodes CASSYGGSTEAFF.

V and J are TRBV19 and TRBJ1-1; D remains unclear. The length of the CDR3 is 12 residues. V dropped 5 bases and J dropped 7 bases, with 11 bases sitting between them. CDR1 is LNHDA and CDR2 is SQIVND in the germline V gene (reference sequence). CDR3 sequence: CASSPPLGEAFF. The CDR3 DNA sequence: TGTGCCAGTAGTCCACCTCTGGGTGAAGCTTTCTTT.

The chain employs TRBV27 and TRBJ1-3; D is undetermined. Deletions cut 6 bases from V and 3 bases from J, with 18 bases between. This CDR3 has 16 amino acids. The germline V gene encodes CDR1 MNHEY and CDR2 SMNVEV (reference sequence). CDR3: CASSARRLTLGNTIYF. DNA for the CDR3: TGTGCCAGCAGCGCACGTCGGCTCACCCTTGGAAACACCATATATTTT.

This clonotype was recorded at least ten times. The chain has TRBV20-1 and TRBJ2-5, with 9 nucleotides matching TRBD1. The V segment lost 2 bases and the J segment 5 bases; nucleotides outside the gene matches: 6. CDR1 and CDR2 (germline): DFQATT, SNEGSKA (reference sequence). The CDR3 runs to 14 residues. CDR3 residues: CSARTDRGKETQYF. DNA for the CDR3: TGCAGTGCTAGAACCGACAGGGGGAAGGAGACCCAGTACTTC.

This clonotype was observed many times. The chain uses TRBV28 and TRBJ2-7; the match to TRBD1 covers 11 bases. With 3 bases clipped from V and 3 bases from J, the junction kept 4 bases outside the gene matches. Germline V gives CDR1 MDHEN, CDR2 SYDVKM. The CDR3 length is 15 residues. The CDR3 sequence is CASSFRDRGFYEQYF. DNA for the CDR3: TGTGCCAGCAGTTTTAGGGACAGGGGGTTCTACGAGCAGTACTTC.

The table lists this clonotype with many counts. The chain links TRBV19 to TRBJ1-1; D is unresolved. Trimming left V 5 bases short and J 3 bases short, with 16 bases between. There are 15 residues in the CDR3. Germline V gives CDR1 LNHDA, CDR2 SQIVND (reference sequence). CDR3 loop: CASSPPGGGYTEAFF. CDR3 DNA sequence: TGTGCCAGTAGTCCCCCCGGCGGAGGCTACACTGAAGCTTTCTTT.

This clonotype was detected many times. The chain employs TRBV9 and TRBJ2-7, with no clear D. The germline V gene encodes CDR1 SGDLS and CDR2 YYNGEE. V gave up 0 bases and J gave up 0 bases, with 10 bases separating them. The CDR3 totals 15 residues. DNA for the CDR3: TGTGCCAGCAGCGTAGATGTGCAGGACTCCTACGAGCAGTACTTC. Translation: CASSVDVQDSYEQYF.

The rearrangement joins TRBV28 to TRBJ2-7, with TRBD1 matching 8 bases. CDR3 length: 15 residues. The V and J ends lost 0 bases and 5 bases, in that order; junction bases with no gene match: 6. Germline CDR1 is MDHEN and CDR2 is SYDVKM. The CDR3 protein is CASSLWTGARDEQYF. The CDR3 DNA reads as TGTGCCAGCAGTTTATGGACAGGGGCGAGGGACGAGCAGTACTTC.

This sequence joins TRBV28 and TRBJ2-3; no clear D gene. The V gene lost 5 bases and the J gene lost 2 bases, with 5 bases spanning the gap. The CDR3 is 12 amino acids. Per germline, CDR1 MDHEN and CDR2 SYDVKM. CDR3 nucleotide sequence: TGTGCCAGCAGTGCGGACACAGATACGCAGTATTTT. It specifies CASSADTDTQYF. Full variable domain (remainder filled in from reference TRBV28 and TRBJ2-3): DVKVTQSSRYLVKRTGEKVFLECVQDMDHENMFWYRQDPGLGLRLIYFSYDVKMKEKGDIPEGYSVSREKKERFSLILESASTNQTSMYLCASSADTDTQYFGPGTRLTVL.

This clonotype was picked up a small number of times. This chain links TRBV7-9 with TRBJ1-1, with D maybe TRBD1 (5 bases). The CDR3 contains 14 residues. V lost 5 bases and J 4 bases, leaving 14 bases between the germline ends. CDR1 is SEHNR and CDR2 is FQNEAQ in the germline V gene (reference sequence). The chain's CDR3 is CASSRPRDGTEAFF. DNA for the CDR3: TGTGCCAGCAGCCGCCCCCGGGACGGCACTGAAGCTTTCTTT.

This clonotype was detected many times. The J gene is TRBJ1-1, the V gene TRBV3-1; D is unresolved. The CDR3 runs 14 residues. Between the trimmed V and J ends, which lost 4 bases and 1 base, there was a span of 10 bases. Germline V lookup: CDR1 LGHDT, CDR2 YNNKEL (reference sequence). The CDR3 loop is CASSPISGNTEAFF. In nucleotides, the CDR3 is TGTGCCAGCAGCCCCATCAGTGGGAACACTGAAGCTTTCTTT.

This clonotype was recorded many times. The chain carries TRBV20-1 and TRBJ1-1; D ambiguous. In germline, CDR1 is DFQATT, CDR2 SNEGSKA (reference sequence). The V and J ends lost 0 bases and 2 bases respectively, with 13 bases between them. There are 15 residues in the CDR3. CDR3 nucleotide sequence: TGCAGTGCTAGAGAAGACCCGCTCCCCAACACTGAAGCTTTCTTT. This gives the protein CSAREDPLPNTEAFF.

This clonotype came up many times. The V and J genes are TRBV5-5 and TRBJ2-2; no clear D gene. The CDR3 extends over 15 amino acids. Looked up from germline, CDR1 is SGHKS and CDR2 is YYEKEE (reference sequence). V was cut by 0 bases and J by 3 bases, with 9 bases left in between. CDR3 protein: CASSLEVFDTGELFF. CDR3 nucleotide sequence: TGTGCCAGCAGCTTGGAGGTATTCGACACCGGGGAGCTGTTTTTT. The full variable domain, its missing parts supplied by reference TRBV5-5 and TRBJ2-2, is DAGVTQSPTHLIKTRGQQVTLRCSPISGHKSVSWYQQVLGQGPQFIFQYYEKEERGRGNFPDRFSARQFPNYSSELNVNALLLGDSALYLCASSLEVFDTGELFFGEGSRLTVL.

This clonotype was counted many times. The rearrangement links TRBV2 to TRBJ2-5; 8 bases map to TRBD1. The CDR3 sequence is 16 residues long. Germline trimming cut 6 bases from V and 0 bases from J; bases unmatched to any gene: 9. Germline values: CDR1 SNHLY, CDR2 FYNNEI. The CDR3 nucleotides are TGTGCCAGCAGAACCGGACAGGGATCGTACCAAGAGACCCAGTACTTC. Amino acid sequence: CASRTGQGSYQETQYF. The full variable domain, rest sourced from reference TRBV2 and TRBJ2-5, is EPEVTQTPSHQVTQMGQEVILRCVPISNHLYFYWYRQILGQKVEFLVSFYNNEISEKSEIFDDQFSVERPDGSNFTLKIRSTKLEDSAMYFCASRTGQGSYQETQYFGPGTRLLVL.

This clonotype was recorded at least ten times. This chain links TRBV6-1 with TRBJ1-6, with D uncertain. Trimming left V 8 bases short and J 0 bases short, with 11 bases between. CDR1 MNHNS and CDR2 SASEGT come from the germline V gene. The CDR3 loop spans 15 amino acids. The CDR3: CASQNSGSYNSPLHF. The CDR3 region has the DNA TGTGCCAGCCAGAATTCGGGCTCCTATAATTCACCCCTCCACTTT.

The V gene is TRBV6-1, the J gene TRBJ2-5; possibly TRBD1 for D (5 bases). The CDR3 consists of 13 residues. Germline lookup yields CDR1 MNHNS and CDR2 SASEGT. V lost 6 bases and J 5 bases, leaving 13 bases between the germline ends. CDR3 DNA: TGTGCCAGCAGGACAGTTGTAGGCGAGACCCAGTACTTC. This encodes CASRTVVGETQYF.

Comments on this clonotype: A read error may account for a junction end that differs from germline. The chain joins TRBV5-5 to TRBJ2-2, with 7 bases identical to TRBD2. This CDR3 comprises 16 residues. Germline V gene sequence: CDR1 SGHKS, CDR2 YYEKEE (reference sequence). CDR3 region: CASSPHPAGNTGELYF. In DNA form, the CDR3 reads TGTGCCAGCAGTCCTCACCCAGCGGGAAACACCGGGGAGCTGTATTTT. Looking up the rest from reference TRBV5-5 and TRBJ2-2 gives the full variable domain: DAGVTQSPTHLIKTRGQQVTLRCSPISGHKSVSWYQQVLGQGPQFIFQYYEKEERGRGNFPDRFSARQFPNYSSELNVNALLLGDSALYLCASSPHPAGNTGELYFGEGSRLTVL.

This clonotype showed up many times. CDR3 sequence reads: CASSSSGQGPLWPQHF. Written as DNA, the CDR3 is TGTGCCAGCAGTTCATCGGGACAGGGGCCCCTATGGCCCCAGCATTTT. The chain combines TRBV27 with TRBJ1-5; 10 nucleotides match TRBD1. V lost 4 bases to trimming and J lost 9 bases; unmatched junction nucleotides: 12. Germline CDR1 and CDR2: MNHEY and SMNVEV (reference sequence). The CDR3 consists of 16 residues.

This clonotype came up many times. The V gene is TRBV18, the J gene TRBJ2-5; D is tentatively TRBD1 or TRBD2 (5 bases each). The CDR3 consists of 14 residues. CDR1 and CDR2 from the germline V gene are KGHSH and LQKENI. The V end lost 2 bases, the J end lost 3 bases, and 10 bases lay between the germline ends. CDR3 DNA sequence: TGTGCCAGCTCACCAACGAGGGGAGAAGAGACCCAGTACTTC. Protein sequence: CASSPTRGEETQYF.

Many counts were recorded for this clonotype. This chain uses TRBV5-1 with TRBJ2-2; weak D call: TRBD1 (6 bases). The CDR3 covers 14 residues. Looked up from germline, CDR1 is SGHRS and CDR2 is YFSETQ. V gave up 5 bases and J gave up 6 bases, with 14 bases separating them. CDR3: CASSAQGFAGELFF. CDR3 sequence (DNA): TGCGCCAGCAGTGCGCAGGGGTTTGCCGGGGAGCTGTTTTTT.

This clonotype was observed at least ten times. The V and J genes are TRBV4-2 and TRBJ2-7; possibly TRBD2 for D (5 bases). Deletions cut 0 bases from V and 1 base from J, with 10 bases between. Germline-derived CDR1 and CDR2 are LGHNA and YNFKEQ. The CDR3 has 15 amino acids. The chain's CDR3 is CASSQESRGSYEQYF. As DNA, the CDR3 is TGTGCCAGCAGCCAAGAATCCCGAGGGTCCTACGAGCAGTACTTC.